The clone carrying this T cell receptor (beta chain) has at least ten counts. Its specificity is not known. Through a sample-barcoded 5' primer and a J-beta primer mix, a second PCR was run for about 6 to 12 cycles. Each CDR3 protein is one row after TCRdb ran MiXCR on the 5' RACE reads. The sample shows 600,000 or so distinct CDR3 sequences, about 30% of them seen only once. With V trimmed by 5 bases and J by 1 base, 5 bases remained unmatched. The CDR3 consists of 15 residues. This specimen comes from a study of blood T cells in healthy people across ages. General study findings and limits: Diversity figures based on one million T cells were deemed too low.

Every sample had a minimum of 6.5 million PBMCs isolated. This chain joins TRBV12-3 or TRBV12-4 and TRBJ2-5; TRBD1 matches 9 bases. The sample taken for sequencing was blood. This receptor was obtained from a woman aged 80 or over in good health. The CDR3 sequence is CASSPWDRAQETQYF. The CDR3 bases are TGTGCCAGCAGTCCATGGGACAGGGCCCAAGAGACCCAGTACTTC.